The following is a TCR beta chain sequence with its context. Its antigen remains unknown. Only in-frame clones appear in the TCRdb table, and some are missing; sequencing was by immunoSEQ multiplex PCR. The table lists around 100,000 clones, almost 95% of them singletons, with approximately 0.25% in the top ten. This entry comes from a study of T cell repertoires and HLA-DP antigens. Germline V gene lookup returns CDR1 KGHSH and CDR2 LQKENI. V shed 2 bases and J shed 8 bases, with 15 bases lying between them. The CDR3 sequence is 14 residues long. This sequence was found in a young woman in good health and CMV-seronegative. Specimen: CD4+ T cells from PBMCs. The V call is TRBV18, the J call TRBJ1-2; D is perhaps TRBD1 (6 bases). CDR3 bases: TGTGCCAGCTCACCAAGTACAGGGTCCGAAGGCTACACCTTC. Translated, it gives CASSPSTGSEGYTF.